These 24 T cell receptor beta chains share one sample of origin, sequenced in a study of PD-L1 blockade in urothelial cancer. Libraries were prepared by immunoSEQ multiplex PCR; TCRdb keeps only in-frame clonotypes and omits some of them. The table has more than 30,000 clones, over 80% seen once. The specimen comprised PBMCs, sampled around atezolizumab (anti-PD-L1) treatment. The source is a man between 45 and 60 years old with urothelial cancer.

Only a few counts were recorded for this clone. The chain is built from TRBV5-1 and TRBJ2-6, with D perhaps matching TRBD1 (6 bases). The CDR3 spans 18 residues. V was pared by 4 bases and J by 0 bases, with 17 bases between. The germline V gene has CDR1 SGHRS and CDR2 YFSETQ. The CDR3 DNA follows: TGCGCCAGCAGCCACCTTGGACAGACGAGCTCTGGGGCCAACGTCCTGACTTTC. Translation gives CASSHLGQTSSGANVLTF.

This sequence joins TRBV4-1 and TRBJ2-7; TRBD2 is a possible D gene (5 bases). This CDR3 spans 14 amino acids. V lost 4 bases and J 4 bases, leaving 14 bases between the germline ends. Germline lookup yields CDR1 MGHRA and CDR2 YSYEKL. CDR3 loop: CASSLGLISYEQYF. CDR3 sequence (DNA): TGCGCCAGCAGCCTCGGACTGATCTCTTACGAGCAGTACTTC.

The chain combines TRBV25-1 with TRBJ1-3; D is unclear. The length of the CDR3 is 14 residues. From germline, CDR1 is MGHDK and CDR2 SYGVNS. Trimming took off 3 bases at V and 4 bases at J, with 10 bases between the two ends. DNA of the CDR3: TGTGCCAGCAGTGATTCTTCCTTAGGAAACACCATATATTTT. This translates into CASSDSSLGNTIYF. The full variable domain, completed using reference TRBV25-1 and TRBJ1-3, is EADIYQTPRYLVIGTGKKITLECSQTMGHDKMYWYQQDPGMELHLIHYSYGVNSTEKGDLSSESTVSRIRTEHFPLTLESARPSHTSQYLCASSDSSLGNTIYFGEGSWLTVV.

The chain employs TRBV4-3 and TRBJ1-2; TRBD1 might be the D (6 bases). This CDR3 has 15 residues. Germline CDR1 is LGHNA and CDR2 is YSLEER. Trimming removed 4 bases from V and 0 bases from J, with 12 bases in between. For the CDR3, the DNA is TGCGCCAGCAGCCCCCGGGACATCCCTAACTATGGCTACACCTTC. Amino acid sequence: CASSPRDIPNYGYTF.

The chain is built from TRBV4-3 and TRBJ2-1; 8 nucleotides match TRBD2. This CDR3 is built from 15 residues. Trimming at V came to 4 bases and at J to 8 bases, leaving 10 bases not matched to a gene. Germline V gene sequence: CDR1 LGHNA, CDR2 YSLEER. CDR3 sequence: CASSRRVSAGDEQFF. The CDR3 DNA reads TGCGCCAGCAGCCGTAGAGTATCAGCGGGAGATGAGCAGTTCTTC.

The gene calls are TRBV7-2 and TRBJ1-5; D unresolved. The CDR3 is 14 amino acids. The germline V gene encodes CDR1 SGHTA and CDR2 FQGNSA. Trimming removed 2 bases from V and 2 bases from J, with 7 bases in between. CDR3 protein: CASSLTPGNQPQHF. In DNA, the CDR3 is TGTGCCAGCAGCTTAACCCCGGGCAATCAGCCCCAGCATTTT.

The chain combines TRBV7-3 with TRBJ1-1; D might be TRBD1 (6 bases). Germline CDR1 and CDR2: SGHTA and FQGTGA. This CDR3 has 13 amino acids. V was shortened by 2 bases and J by 3 bases, with 7 bases between the two germline ends. CDR3 sequence reads: CASSLEGDTEAFF. The CDR3 DNA reads as TGTGCCAGCAGCTTAGAGGGGGACACTGAAGCTTTCTTT.

The rearrangement joins TRBV21-1 to TRBJ2-1; the table assigns TRBD2, which was not confirmed against the DNA. TRBV21-1 is assigned pseudogene status. The length of the CDR3 is 14 residues. The DNA for the CDR3 is TGTGCCTCCCAGCCTAGCGGGTGCTACAATGAGCAGTTCTTC. Its translation is CASQPSGCYNEQFF.

The V gene is TRBV28, the J gene TRBJ2-1; TRBD2 matches at 9 bases. V was clipped by 8 bases and J by 8 bases; unmatched bases: 7. There are 13 residues in the CDR3. Germline CDR1 and CDR2: MDHEN and SYDVKM. The CDR3, as DNA: TGTGCCAGCGGTAGCGGGAGTAAGGATGAGCAGTTCTTC. As protein: CASGSGSKDEQFF.

This chain links TRBV2 with TRBJ1-1, with 7 positions matching TRBD1. Trimming took 6 bases from V and 5 from J; bases not matched to a gene: 6. Per the germline V gene, CDR1 is SNHLY and CDR2 is FYNNEI. This CDR3 comprises 13 residues. CDR3 DNA sequence: TGTGCCAGCAGAGACAGGGCGGGGACTGAAGCTTTCTTT. Residues: CASRDRAGTEAFF.

This chain links TRBV9 with TRBJ2-5; TRBD1 is a possible D gene (6 bases). The ends were cut back, 0 bases at V and 2 bases at J, with 11 bases in the middle. CDR3 length: 15 residues. The germline V gene encodes CDR1 SGDLS and CDR2 YYNGEE. CDR3 residues: CASSVAGGLQETQYF. The CDR3 DNA reads TGTGCCAGCAGCGTAGCTGGGGGCTTACAAGAGACCCAGTACTTC.

The J gene is TRBJ2-4, the V gene TRBV7-6; 7 nucleotides match TRBD1. The CDR3 is 15 residues long. Trimming removed 5 bases from V and 2 bases from J; junction bases left unmatched: 6. Germline assignment: CDR1 SGHVS and CDR2 FNYEAQ. As DNA, the CDR3 is TGTGCCAGCAGCCCCCAACAGGGGACCAAAAACATTCAGTACTTC. Its translation: CASSPQQGTKNIQYF.

The genes are TRBV2 and TRBJ2-3; 13 positions agree with TRBD2. Germline V gives CDR1 SNHLY, CDR2 FYNNEI. V was clipped by 6 bases and J by 7 bases; unmatched bases: 4. The CDR3 covers 14 residues. CDR3 DNA: TGTGCCAGCAGCAAGGGACTAGCGGGAAATACGCAGTATTTT. It translates to CASSKGLAGNTQYF.

The chain uses TRBV13 and TRBJ2-2, with TRBD2 matching 7 bases. Germline V gives CDR1 PRHDT, CDR2 FYEKMQ (reference sequence). V shed 5 bases and J 0 bases; nucleotides not matched to a gene: 12. The CDR3 has 18 residues. This CDR3 reads CASSPFWREPPNTGELFF. The CDR3 DNA reads as TGTGCCAGCAGCCCTTTTTGGCGGGAGCCCCCGAACACCGGGGAGCTGTTTTTT.

The chain combines TRBV9 with TRBJ2-3; no clear D gene. In germline, CDR1 is SGDLS, CDR2 YYNGEE. The CDR3 loop spans 13 amino acids. Trimming removed 3 bases from V and 0 bases from J, with 5 bases in between. CDR3 DNA sequence: TGTGCCAGCAGCGGGGCTAGCACAGATACGCAGTATTTT. This codes for CASSGASTDTQYF.

V gene TRBV30 combines with J gene TRBJ2-4, with D possibly TRBD1 on 5 matching bases. Trimming took off 2 bases at V and 0 bases at J, with 11 bases between the two ends. This CDR3 region has 15 residues. The germline gives CDR1 GTSNPN, CDR2 SVGIG (reference sequence). The CDR3, as DNA: TGTGCCTGGAGTCTATTGGGGCTAGCCAAAAACATTCAGTACTTC. It encodes CAWSLLGLAKNIQYF.

The chain recombines TRBV5-6 with TRBJ2-5; D is undetermined. This CDR3 is 13 amino acids long. CDR1 and CDR2 from the germline V gene are SGHDT and YYEEEE. Between the trimmed V and J ends, which lost 4 bases and 1 base, there was a span of 8 bases. CDR3 sequence reads: CASSVGLQETQYF. The CDR3 DNA sequence: TGTGCCAGCAGCGTCGGTCTCCAAGAGACCCAGTACTTC. The full variable domain, rest sourced from reference TRBV5-6 and TRBJ2-5, is DAGVTQSPTHLIKTRGQQVTLRCSPKSGHDTVSWYQQALGQGPQFIFQYYEEEERQRGNFPDRFSGHQFPNYSSELNVNALLLGDSALYLCASSVGLQETQYFGPGTRLLVL.

This clone was seen a few times. The chain recombines TRBV13 with TRBJ2-1; TRBD2 aligns across 12 bases. Germline trimming cut 0 bases from V and 4 bases from J; bases unmatched to any gene: 4. From germline, CDR1 is PRHDT and CDR2 FYEKMQ (reference sequence). CDR3 length: 17 amino acids. The CDR3 DNA reads as TGTGCCAGCAGCTTAGGCGGGCTAGCGGGGGGGTACAATGAGCAGTTCTTC. Encoded protein: CASSLGGLAGGYNEQFF.

The chain joins TRBV30 to TRBJ2-7; tentative D call: TRBD2 (5 bases). The CDR3 has 16 amino acids. Trimming stripped 0 bases from V and 1 base from J, with 16 bases between. Germline loops: CDR1 GTSNPN, CDR2 SVGIG (reference sequence). The DNA for the CDR3 is TGTGCCTGGAGTGTCATACGACTGAGCGGTTCCTACGAGCAGTACTTC. This codes for CAWSVIRLSGSYEQYF.

The chain recombines TRBV27 with TRBJ1-5; tentatively, D is TRBD1 (5 bases). Trimming left V 4 bases short and J 4 bases short, with 14 bases between. Per the germline V gene, CDR1 is MNHEY and CDR2 is SMNVEV (reference sequence). The length of the CDR3 is 15 residues. As DNA, the CDR3 is TGTGCCAGCAGTTCCCAGGGTCGCGAAAATCAGCCCCAGCATTTT. Residues: CASSSQGRENQPQHF.

This chain uses TRBV19 with TRBJ1-2; D may be TRBD1 (6 bases). V was cut by 3 bases and J by 0 bases, with 11 bases left in between. The CDR3 covers 15 residues. Germline lookup yields CDR1 LNHDA and CDR2 SQIVND (reference sequence). The CDR3 loop reads CASSMRQATNYGYTF. The CDR3 DNA reads as TGTGCCAGTAGTATGAGACAGGCCACTAACTATGGCTACACCTTC.

V and J are TRBV5-5 and TRBJ2-2; 9 bases are shared with TRBD1. The CDR3 sequence is 15 residues long. The V and J ends lost 2 bases and 7 bases, in that order; junction bases with no gene match: 6. Germline V gene data show CDR1 as SGHKS and CDR2 as YYEKEE (reference sequence). The CDR3 nucleotides are TGTGCCAGCAGCTTAGGGACAGGGCGCGTCGGGGAGCTGTTTTTT. Its protein is CASSLGTGRVGELFF. The variable domain in full, completed from reference TRBV5-5 and TRBJ2-2, reads DAGVTQSPTHLIKTRGQQVTLRCSPISGHKSVSWYQQVLGQGPQFIFQYYEKEERGRGNFPDRFSARQFPNYSSELNVNALLLGDSALYLCASSLGTGRVGELFFGEGSRLTVL.

The chain recombines TRBV29-1 with TRBJ2-3; 9 positions agree with TRBD2. This CDR3 has 13 residues. Trimming took 7 bases from V and 3 from J; bases not matched to a gene: 5. CDR1 SQVTM and CDR2 ANQGSEA come from the germline V gene. In nucleotides, the CDR3 is TGCAGCGCCGCGGGGGGGAGAACAGATACGCAGTATTTT. Its protein is CSAAGGRTDTQYF.

This clone has just one count. V and J are TRBV7-6 and TRBJ2-1; the match to TRBD2 covers 8 bases. Germline values: CDR1 SGHVS, CDR2 FNYEAQ. J lost 5 bases, V lost 4 bases, and 7 bases had no gene match. This CDR3 contains 15 residues. CDR3 bases: TGTGCCAGCAGCTCGGGGGGGGGTCCTAACAATGAGCAGTTCTTC. This translates into CASSSGGGPNNEQFF.